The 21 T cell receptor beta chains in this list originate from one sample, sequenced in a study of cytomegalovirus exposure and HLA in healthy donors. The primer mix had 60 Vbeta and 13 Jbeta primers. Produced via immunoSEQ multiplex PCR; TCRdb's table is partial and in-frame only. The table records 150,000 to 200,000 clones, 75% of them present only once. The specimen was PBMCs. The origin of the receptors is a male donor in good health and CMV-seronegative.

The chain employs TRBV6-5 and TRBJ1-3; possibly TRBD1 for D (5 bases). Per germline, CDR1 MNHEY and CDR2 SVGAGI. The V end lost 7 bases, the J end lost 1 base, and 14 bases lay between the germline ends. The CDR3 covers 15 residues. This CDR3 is CASTVDQGSGNTIYF. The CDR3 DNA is TGTGCCAGCACTGTCGACCAGGGTTCTGGAAACACCATATATTTT.

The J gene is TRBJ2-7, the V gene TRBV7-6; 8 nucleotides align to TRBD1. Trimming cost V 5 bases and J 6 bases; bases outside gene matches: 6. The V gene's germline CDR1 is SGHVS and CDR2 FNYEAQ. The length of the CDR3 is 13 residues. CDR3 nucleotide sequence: TGTGCCAGCAGCCCCGACAGGGGTGGCGAGCAGTACTTC. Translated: CASSPDRGGEQYF.

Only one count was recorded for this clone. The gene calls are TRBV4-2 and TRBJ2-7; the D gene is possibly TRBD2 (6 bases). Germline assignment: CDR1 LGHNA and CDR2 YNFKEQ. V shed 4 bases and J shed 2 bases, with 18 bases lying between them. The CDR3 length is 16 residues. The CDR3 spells CASSPRRGGPTYEQYF. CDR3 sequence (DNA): TGTGCCAGCAGCCCTAGGAGGGGAGGCCCGACCTACGAGCAGTACTTC.

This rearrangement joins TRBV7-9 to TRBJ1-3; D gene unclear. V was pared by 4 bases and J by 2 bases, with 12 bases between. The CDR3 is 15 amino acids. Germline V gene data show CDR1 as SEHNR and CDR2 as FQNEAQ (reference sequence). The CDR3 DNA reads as TGTGCCAGCAGCTCCCCAAGGAGCCCTGGAAACACCATATATTTT. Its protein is CASSSPRSPGNTIYF.

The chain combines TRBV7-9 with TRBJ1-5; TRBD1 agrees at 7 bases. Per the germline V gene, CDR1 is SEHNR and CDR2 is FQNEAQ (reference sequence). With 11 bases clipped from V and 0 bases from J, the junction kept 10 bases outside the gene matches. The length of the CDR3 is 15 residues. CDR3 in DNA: TGTGCCCTAGGACAGGCTGGGGATAGCAATCAGCCCCAGCATTTT. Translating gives CALGQAGDSNQPQHF.

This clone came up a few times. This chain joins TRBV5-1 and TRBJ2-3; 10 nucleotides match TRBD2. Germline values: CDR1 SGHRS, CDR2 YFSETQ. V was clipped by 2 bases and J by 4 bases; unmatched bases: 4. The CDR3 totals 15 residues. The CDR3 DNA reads TGCGCCAGCAGCTTAGCGGGGGGGCTTGCAGATACGCAGTATTTT. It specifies CASSLAGGLADTQYF.

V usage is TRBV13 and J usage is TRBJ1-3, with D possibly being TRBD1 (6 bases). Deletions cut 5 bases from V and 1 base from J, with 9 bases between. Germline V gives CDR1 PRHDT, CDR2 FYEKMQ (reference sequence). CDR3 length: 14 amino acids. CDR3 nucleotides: TGTGCCAGCAGCACCCAGGGGTCTGGAAACACCATATATTTT. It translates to CASSTQGSGNTIYF.

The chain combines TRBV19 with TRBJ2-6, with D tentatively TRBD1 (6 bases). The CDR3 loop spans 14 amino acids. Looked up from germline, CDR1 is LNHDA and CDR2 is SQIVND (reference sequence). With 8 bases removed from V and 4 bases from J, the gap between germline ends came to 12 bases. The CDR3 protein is CASSTGTGANVLTF. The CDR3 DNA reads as TGTGCCAGTTCGACAGGTACGGGGGCCAACGTCCTGACTTTC.

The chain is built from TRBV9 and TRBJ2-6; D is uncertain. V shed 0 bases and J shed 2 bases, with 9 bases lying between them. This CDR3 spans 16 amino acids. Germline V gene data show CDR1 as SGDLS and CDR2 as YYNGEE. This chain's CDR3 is CASSVDLGAGANVLTF. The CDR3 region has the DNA TGTGCCAGCAGCGTAGATTTGGGCGCTGGGGCCAACGTCCTGACTTTC.

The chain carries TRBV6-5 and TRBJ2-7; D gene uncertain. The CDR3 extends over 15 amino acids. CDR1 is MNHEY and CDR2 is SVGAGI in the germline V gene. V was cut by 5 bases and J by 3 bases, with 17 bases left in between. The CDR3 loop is CASSPRGDGIYEQYF. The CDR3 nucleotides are TGTGCCAGCAGTCCCCGCGGCGATGGCATCTACGAGCAGTACTTC.

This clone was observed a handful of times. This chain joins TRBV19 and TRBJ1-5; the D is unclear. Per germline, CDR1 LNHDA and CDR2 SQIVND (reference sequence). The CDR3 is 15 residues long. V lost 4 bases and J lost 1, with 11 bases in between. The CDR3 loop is CASSTKHVSNQPQHF. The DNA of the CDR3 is TGTGCCAGTAGTACCAAACATGTCAGCAATCAGCCCCAGCATTTT. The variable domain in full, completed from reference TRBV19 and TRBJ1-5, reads DGGITQSPKYLFRKEGQNVTLSCEQNLNHDAMYWYRQDPGQGLRLIYYSQIVNDFQKGDIAEGYSVSREKKESFPLTVTSAQKNPTAFYLCASSTKHVSNQPQHFGDGTRLSIL.

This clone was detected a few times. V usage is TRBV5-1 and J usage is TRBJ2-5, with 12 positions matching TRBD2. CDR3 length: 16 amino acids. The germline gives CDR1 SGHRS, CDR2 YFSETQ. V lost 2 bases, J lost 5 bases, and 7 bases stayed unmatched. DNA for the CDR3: TGCGCCAGCAGCTTCGCCACTAGCGGGGGGCGGGAGACCCAGTACTTC. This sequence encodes CASSFATSGGRETQYF. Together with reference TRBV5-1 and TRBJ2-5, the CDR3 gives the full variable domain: KAGVTQTPRYLIKTRGQQVTLSCSPISGHRSVSWYQQTPGQGLQFLFEYFSETQRNKGNFPGRFSGRQFSNSRSEMNVSTLELGDSALYLCASSFATSGGRETQYFGPGTRLLVL.

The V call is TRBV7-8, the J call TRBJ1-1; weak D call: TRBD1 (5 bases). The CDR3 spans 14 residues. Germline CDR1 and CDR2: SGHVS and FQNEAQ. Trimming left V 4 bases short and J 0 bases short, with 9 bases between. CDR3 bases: TGTGCCAGCAGCTCGGACACTGTGAACACTGAAGCTTTCTTT. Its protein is CASSSDTVNTEAFF. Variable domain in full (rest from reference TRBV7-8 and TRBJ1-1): GAGVSQSPRYKVAKRGQDVALRCDPISGHVSLFWYQQALGQGPEFLTYFQNEAQLDKSGLPSDRFFAERPEGSVSTLKIQRTQQEDSAVYLCASSSDTVNTEAFFGQGTRLTVV.

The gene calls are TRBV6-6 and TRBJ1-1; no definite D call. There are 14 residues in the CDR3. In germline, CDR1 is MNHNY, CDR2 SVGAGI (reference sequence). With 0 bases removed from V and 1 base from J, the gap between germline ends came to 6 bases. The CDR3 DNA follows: TGTGCCAGCAGTTACTCGGAGGGGAACACTGAAGCTTTCTTT. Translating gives CASSYSEGNTEAFF.

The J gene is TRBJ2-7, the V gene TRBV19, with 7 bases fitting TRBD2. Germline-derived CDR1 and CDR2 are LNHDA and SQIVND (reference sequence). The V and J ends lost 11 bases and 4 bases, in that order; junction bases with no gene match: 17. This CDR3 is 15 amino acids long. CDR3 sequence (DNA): TGTGCCTCAGGCGGCGGACGGGGGAGGGCTTACGAGCAGTACTTC. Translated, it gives CASGGGRGRAYEQYF.

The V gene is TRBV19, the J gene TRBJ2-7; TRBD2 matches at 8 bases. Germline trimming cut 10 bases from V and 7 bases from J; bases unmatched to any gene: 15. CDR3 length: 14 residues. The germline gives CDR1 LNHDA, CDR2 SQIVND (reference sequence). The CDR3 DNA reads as TGTGCCACCTCCCCGCCCGGGGGGGGAAGGGAGCAGTACTTC. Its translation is CATSPPGGGREQYF.

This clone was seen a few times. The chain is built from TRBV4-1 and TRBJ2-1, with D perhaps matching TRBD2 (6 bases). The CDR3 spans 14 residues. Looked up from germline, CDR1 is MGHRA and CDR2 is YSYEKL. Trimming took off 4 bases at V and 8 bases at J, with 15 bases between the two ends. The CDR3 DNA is TGCGCCAGCAGCCGAACCGGGACTCTCGATGAGCAGTTCTTC. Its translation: CASSRTGTLDEQFF.

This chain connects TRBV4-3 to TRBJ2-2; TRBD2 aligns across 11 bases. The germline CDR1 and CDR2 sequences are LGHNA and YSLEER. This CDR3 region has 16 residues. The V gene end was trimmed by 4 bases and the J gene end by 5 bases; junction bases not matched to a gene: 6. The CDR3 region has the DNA TGCGCCAGCAGCCCCCGACTAGCGGGGTGGACCGGGGAGCTGTTTTTT. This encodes CASSPRLAGWTGELFF.

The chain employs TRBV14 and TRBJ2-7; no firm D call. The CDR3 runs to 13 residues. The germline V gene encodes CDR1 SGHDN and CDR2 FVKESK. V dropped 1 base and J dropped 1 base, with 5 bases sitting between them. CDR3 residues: CASSQAVSYEQYF. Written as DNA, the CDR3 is TGTGCCAGCAGCCAAGCGGTTTCCTACGAGCAGTACTTC.

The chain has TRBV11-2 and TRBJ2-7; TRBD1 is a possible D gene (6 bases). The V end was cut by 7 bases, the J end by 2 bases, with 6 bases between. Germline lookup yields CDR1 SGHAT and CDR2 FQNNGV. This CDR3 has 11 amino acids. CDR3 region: CASTGAYEQYF. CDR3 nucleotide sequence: TGTGCCAGCACAGGGGCCTACGAGCAGTACTTC.

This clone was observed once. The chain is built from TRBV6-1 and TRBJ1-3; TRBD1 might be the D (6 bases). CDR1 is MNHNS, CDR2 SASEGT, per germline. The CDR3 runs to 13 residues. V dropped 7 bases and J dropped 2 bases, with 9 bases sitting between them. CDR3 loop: CASKAGAGNTIYF. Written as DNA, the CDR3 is TGTGCCAGCAAGGCAGGGGCTGGAAACACCATATATTTT.